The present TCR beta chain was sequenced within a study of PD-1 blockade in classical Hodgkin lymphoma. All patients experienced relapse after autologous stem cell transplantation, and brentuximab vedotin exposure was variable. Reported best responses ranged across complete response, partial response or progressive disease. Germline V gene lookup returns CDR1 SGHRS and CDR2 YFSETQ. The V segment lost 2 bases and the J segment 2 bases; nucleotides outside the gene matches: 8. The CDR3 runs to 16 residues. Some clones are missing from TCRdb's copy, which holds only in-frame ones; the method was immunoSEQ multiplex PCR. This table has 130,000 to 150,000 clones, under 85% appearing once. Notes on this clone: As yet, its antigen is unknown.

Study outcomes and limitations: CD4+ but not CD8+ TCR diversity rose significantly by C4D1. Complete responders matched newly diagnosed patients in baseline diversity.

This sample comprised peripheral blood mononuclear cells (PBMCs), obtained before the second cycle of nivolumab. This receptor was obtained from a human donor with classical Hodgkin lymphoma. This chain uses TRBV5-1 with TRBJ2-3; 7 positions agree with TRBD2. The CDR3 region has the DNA TGCGCCAGCAGCTTCTCCCTGAGCGGGGTCACAGATACGCAGTATTTT. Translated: CASSFSLSGVTDTQYF.